The 24 T cell receptor beta chains reported below all come from one sample, sequenced in a study of beta chain features in type 1 diabetes (dated by TCRdb to about 2018). Libraries were prepared through the immunoSEQ multiplex PCR assay. The entire amount of isolated RNA was reverse transcribed using the High Capacity cDNA Reverse Transcription Kit, so the sequenced TCRB transcripts were expressed ones. TCRdb stores this immuneACCESS table with in-frame sequences only. Part of the clones is absent; in the studies checked, under half of the shortfall reflects unresolved V genes, and no reason is known for the rest. For this sample the table gives roughly 150,000 clones, of which 7.5% to 9.5% were detected only once. Under 2.5% of the sample is taken by the ten largest. The material sequenced was central memory CD4+ T cells from blood. Receptors were obtained from a woman between 18 and 29 years old in good health.

This clone was counted a few times. The chain combines TRBV23-1 with TRBJ2-4; 11 bases fit TRBD1. TRBV23-1 is flagged as an ORF with uncertain function. Trimming took 0 bases from V and 4 from J; bases not matched to a gene: 5. The CDR3 is 17 amino acids. CDR3 sequence: CASSQSGTGGGKNIQYF. The CDR3 coding sequence is TGCGCCAGCAGTCAATCCGGGACAGGGGGTGGGAAAAACATTCAGTACTTC.

The V and J genes are TRBV15 and TRBJ2-2; the match to TRBD1 covers 10 bases. The V and J ends lost 1 base and 4 bases, in that order; junction bases with no gene match: 9. The CDR3 has 18 amino acids. Looked up from germline, CDR1 is LNHNV and CDR2 is YYDKDF (reference sequence). CDR3 sequence (DNA): TGTGCCACCAGCAGAGCTCACGGGACAGGGGCGACCACCGGGGAGCTGTTTTTT. Its protein product is CATSRAHGTGATTGELFF.

This clone was counted a few times. CDR3 region: CAWSIWTSGTYEQYF. Here the CDR3 DNA reads TGTGCCTGGAGTATATGGACTAGCGGGACCTACGAGCAGTACTTC. This chain connects TRBV30 to TRBJ2-7; 12 bases agree with TRBD2. The CDR3 extends over 15 amino acids. J lost 2 bases, V lost 2 bases, and 4 bases had no gene match. Germline loops: CDR1 GTSNPN, CDR2 SVGIG (reference sequence).

This clone was seen only a few times. The chain uses TRBV19 and TRBJ1-1; D possibly corresponds to TRBD1 (5 bases). CDR3 length: 11 residues. CDR1 LNHDA and CDR2 SQIVND come from the germline V gene (reference sequence). V was clipped by 9 bases and J by 4 bases, with 9 bases between them. The CDR3: CASSQGTEAFF. Written as DNA, the CDR3 is TGTGCCAGCTCTCAGGGCACTGAAGCTTTCTTT.

This clone was found a few times. This chain uses TRBV10-3 with TRBJ2-2; D perhaps matches TRBD2 (5 bases). V was trimmed by 7 bases and J by 4 bases, leaving 22 bases between them. The length of the CDR3 is 17 residues. Germline V lookup: CDR1 ENHRY, CDR2 SYGVKD. The CDR3 region has the DNA TGTGCCATCACTCCTACCGATGGGAGCCAGACCACCGGGGAGCTGTTTTTT. Translated, it gives CAITPTDGSQTTGELFF.

The chain carries TRBV30 and TRBJ1-3; possibly TRBD1 for D (6 bases). CDR3 size: 15 residues. V was cut by 0 bases and J by 4 bases, with 13 bases left in between. The germline CDR1 and CDR2 sequences are GTSNPN and SVGIG (reference sequence). CDR3 in amino acids: CAWSVSGALGNTIYF. The CDR3 bases are TGTGCCTGGAGTGTATCAGGGGCCCTAGGAAACACCATATATTTT.

The genes are TRBV18 and TRBJ2-7, with TRBD1 identical over 8 bases. Trimming removed 4 bases from V and 5 bases from J; junction bases left unmatched: 7. The germline V gene encodes CDR1 KGHSH and CDR2 LQKENI. The CDR3 has 14 residues. The CDR3 DNA sequence: TGTGCCAGCTCACTTGGGACAGGAGGGGACGAGCAGTACTTC. The encoded protein is CASSLGTGGDEQYF. The variable domain in full, completed from reference TRBV18 and TRBJ2-7, reads NAGVMQNPRHLVRRRGQEARLRCSPMKGHSHVYWYRQLPEEGLKFMVYLQKENIIDESGMPKERFSAEFPKEGPSILRIQQVVRGDSAAYFCASSLGTGGDEQYFGPGTRLTVT.

The chain recombines TRBV10-3 with TRBJ2-3; 9 nucleotides line up with TRBD1. CDR1 ENHRY and CDR2 SYGVKD come from the germline V gene. V was pared by 0 bases and J by 1 base, with 2 bases of the junction left unmatched. There are 16 residues in the CDR3. The CDR3 sequence: CAISESRTGGTDTQYF. The CDR3 DNA reads as TGTGCCATCAGTGAGTCCAGGACAGGGGGCACAGATACGCAGTATTTT.

The genes are TRBV5-1 and TRBJ1-1; 11 positions agree with TRBD1. Germline lookup yields CDR1 SGHRS and CDR2 YFSETQ. The trim removed 3 bases at V and 0 bases at J, leaving 4 bases unmatched. This CDR3 is 16 amino acids long. CDR3 nucleotides: TGCGCCAGCAGCTCCGGGACAGGGGGGATGAACACTGAAGCTTTCTTT. Translation gives CASSSGTGGMNTEAFF.

This clone has a handful of counts. This chain uses TRBV5-6 with TRBJ2-3; D unresolved. In germline, CDR1 is SGHDT, CDR2 YYEEEE. There are 15 residues in the CDR3. The V gene lost 0 bases and the J gene lost 0 bases, with 8 bases spanning the gap. CDR3 sequence reads: CASSLGQTSTDTQYF. The CDR3, as DNA: TGTGCCAGCAGCTTGGGCCAGACTAGCACAGATACGCAGTATTTT.

This clone was observed a handful of times. The chain combines TRBV6-1 with TRBJ1-5; D unresolved. The CDR3 spans 12 residues. The germline V and J ends were trimmed by 5 bases and 6 bases, with 8 bases remaining between them. Germline assignment: CDR1 MNHNS and CDR2 SASEGT. CDR3 sequence: CASSQSLQPQHF. DNA of the CDR3: TGTGCCAGCAGTCAGTCCCTTCAGCCCCAGCATTTT.

The chain has TRBV7-8 and TRBJ1-5; D perhaps matches TRBD1 (6 bases). Germline assignment: CDR1 SGHVS and CDR2 FQNEAQ. The CDR3 extends over 13 amino acids. Trimming pared 1 base from V and 7 bases from J, leaving 8 bases between. CDR3 sequence: CASSLDREQPQHF. The DNA for the CDR3 is TGTGCCAGCAGCTTAGACAGGGAACAGCCCCAGCATTTT.

This clone came up a few times. The rearrangement links TRBV11-1 to TRBJ2-1; a weak D match, TRBD1 (6 bases). V lost 3 bases, J lost 0 bases, and 12 bases lay in between. CDR3 length equals 16 residues. Germline loops: CDR1 SGHAT, CDR2 FQDESV (reference sequence). CDR3 coding DNA: TGTGCCAGCAGCTTGGCAGACAGGAGCTCCTACAATGAGCAGTTCTTC. Translation: CASSLADRSSYNEQFF.

The chain employs TRBV30 and TRBJ2-1; 8 bases line up with TRBD2. Germline loops: CDR1 GTSNPN, CDR2 SVGIG (reference sequence). This CDR3 has 16 residues. J gave up 5 bases and V 3 bases, and 12 bases lay outside the gene matches. The CDR3 coding sequence is TGTGCCTGGAGCCCCCACGGGGGGGCTCAGAACAATGAGCAGTTCTTC. Its translation: CAWSPHGGAQNNEQFF.

About this clone itself: The DNA is left out, because the CDR3 cannot be placed on it with certainty; the CDR3 is given as TCRdb lists it. The chain combines TRBV5-1 with TRBJ1-4; the DNA was not used to check the table's D call, TRBD1. CDR1 and CDR2 from the germline V gene are SGHRS and YFSETQ. The length of the CDR3 is 16 amino acids, counting both ends. This chain's CDR3 is CASSFGSGDRDEKLFF.

This chain uses TRBV11-1 with TRBJ2-2; TRBD1 matches at 12 bases. The CDR3 sequence is 18 residues long. Germline V gene data show CDR1 as SGHAT and CDR2 as FQDESV (reference sequence). The ends lost 2 bases at V and 7 bases at J; junction bases unmatched: 11. CDR3 nucleotide sequence: TGTGCCAGCAGCTTATCCCGGAGGGACAGGGGGCTCGGCGGGGAGCTGTTTTTT. Its protein product is CASSLSRRDRGLGGELFF.

This clone was seen a few times. This chain uses TRBV11-3 with TRBJ2-1; D possibly corresponds to TRBD2 (6 bases). CDR3 length equals 16 residues. The germline V and J ends were trimmed by 6 bases and 3 bases, with 18 bases remaining between them. CDR1 and CDR2 (germline): SGHNT, YENEEA. CDR3 amino acids: CASRPWNGTDYNEQFF. For the CDR3, the DNA is TGTGCCAGCAGGCCCTGGAACGGGACTGACTACAATGAGCAGTTCTTC.

This clone was observed a handful of times. J is TRBJ1-2 and V is TRBV19; 7 bases align to TRBD1. This CDR3 is 15 amino acids long. J lost 2 bases, V lost 5 bases, and 8 bases had no gene match. Germline lookup yields CDR1 LNHDA and CDR2 SQIVND (reference sequence). The CDR3 DNA reads TGTGCCAGTAGTTTTTTGGGACAGTCGAACTATGGCTACACCTTC. Its translation: CASSFLGQSNYGYTF.

A few counts support this clone. The DNA is left out, because the CDR3 cannot be placed on it with certainty; the CDR3 is given as TCRdb lists it. This chain joins TRBV18 and TRBJ1-5. Germline assignment: CDR1 KGHSH and CDR2 LQKENI. The CDR3 contains 12 residues when both ends are counted. The CDR3 is CASSPGGAPAFF.

This clone was detected only a few times. The J gene is TRBJ2-2, the V gene TRBV4-2, with TRBD1 matching 11 bases. CDR3 length equals 17 residues. Germline V lookup: CDR1 LGHNA, CDR2 YNFKEQ. V was pared by 4 bases and J by 4 bases, with 8 bases of the junction left unmatched. Here the CDR3 reads CASSPGQGASRTGELFF. The DNA for the CDR3 is TGTGCCAGCAGCCCAGGACAGGGGGCATCGCGCACCGGGGAGCTGTTTTTT.

This clone showed up just a few times. J is TRBJ1-4 and V is TRBV7-9; TRBD1 aligns across 8 bases. This CDR3 comprises 15 residues. The J segment lost 4 bases and the V segment lost 5 bases, leaving 6 bases of the junction unmatched. From germline, CDR1 is SEHNR and CDR2 FQNEAQ (reference sequence). CDR3 residues: CASSRQGANNEKLFF. DNA of the CDR3: TGTGCCAGCAGCCGTCAGGGGGCAAATAATGAAAAACTGTTTTTT.

A few counts support this clone. The chain uses TRBV18 and TRBJ1-2; D is ambiguous. This CDR3 contains 13 residues. The V gene lost 2 bases and the J gene lost 2 bases, with 6 bases spanning the gap. Germline V CDR1 and CDR2: KGHSH, LQKENI. CDR3 DNA: TGTGCCAGCTCACCATCAGAAAACTATGGCTACACCTTC. Translating gives CASSPSENYGYTF.

This clone was found a few times. The rearrangement joins TRBV27 to TRBJ1-2, with D perhaps TRBD1 (5 bases). The CDR3 sequence is 15 residues long. V lost 6 bases and J 3 bases, leaving 17 bases between the germline ends. Germline V gives CDR1 MNHEY, CDR2 SMNVEV (reference sequence). The CDR3 loop reads CASSGGWGGDYGYTF. The DNA for the CDR3 is TGTGCCAGCAGCGGCGGATGGGGGGGGGACTATGGCTACACCTTC.

The genes are TRBV12-5 and TRBJ2-1; 11 nucleotides match TRBD1. With V trimmed by 3 bases and J by 3 bases, 1 base remained unmatched. There are 15 residues in the CDR3. CDR1 and CDR2 from the germline V gene are LGHNT and FRNRAP. This chain's CDR3 is CASGLGTGGYNEQFF. For the CDR3, the DNA is TGTGCTAGTGGTTTAGGGACAGGGGGCTACAATGAGCAGTTCTTC.